Following are 15 T cell receptor beta chains from one sample sequenced in a study of early stage breast cancer tumors. The protocol was immunoSEQ multiplex PCR, while the TCRdb copy is restricted to in-frame clones and leaves out a portion. The sample lists approximately 52,000 clones, about 83% occurring once. The sequencing sample was made of blood. The receptors were sampled from a person between 50 and 60 years old with breast cancer.

The chain is built from TRBV7-2 and TRBJ2-5; 8 nucleotides align to TRBD2. Germline CDR1 is SGHTA and CDR2 is FQGNSA. J gave up 5 bases and V 2 bases, and 10 bases lay outside the gene matches. This CDR3 is built from 16 residues. CDR3 sequence (DNA): TGTGCCAGCAGCTTAAATAGGGTAGCGGGAACGGAGACCCAGTACTTC. Its protein product is CASSLNRVAGTETQYF.

Regarding this clone: An end of the junction differs from the germline gene, which may be a read error. The chain couples TRBV6-5 to TRBJ2-7, with D perhaps TRBD2 (5 bases). Germline loops: CDR1 MNHEY, CDR2 SVGAGI. The CDR3 length is 16 residues. The CDR3 here is CASSYSRSGISYEQYF. The CDR3 nucleotides read TGTGCCAGCAGCTACTCCCGCTCCGGGATATCCTACGAGCAGTACTTC.

The CDR3 bases are TGTGCCAGCAGCTTGGAAACAGGATTGGCCTATGGCTACACCTTC. Translation gives CASSLETGLAYGYTF. The chain has TRBV5-4 and TRBJ1-2, with D possibly matching TRBD1 (5 bases). V shed 0 bases and J shed 4 bases, with 13 bases lying between them. Germline lookup yields CDR1 SGHNT and CDR2 YYREEE (reference sequence). The CDR3 covers 15 residues.

The chain joins TRBV11-2 to TRBJ2-5; the D is unclear. Germline V lookup: CDR1 SGHAT, CDR2 FQNNGV. With 1 base removed from V and 2 bases from J, the gap between germline ends came to 2 bases. The CDR3 is 12 residues long. CDR3 DNA sequence: TGTGCCAGCAGCTTAGGGCAAGAGACCCAGTACTTC. Protein sequence: CASSLGQETQYF.

The CDR3 sequence is CASSLARGQYTYEQYF. Here the CDR3 DNA reads TGTGCCAGCAGCTTAGCGAGGGGACAGTATACCTACGAGCAGTACTTC. V usage is TRBV7-6 and J usage is TRBJ2-5, with 7 bases lining up with TRBD1. The end of the DNA fits TRBJ2-7 better, so the J call may be wrong. This CDR3 has 16 residues. Per the germline V gene, CDR1 is SGHVS and CDR2 is FNYEAQ.

This clone was seen only once. This chain uses TRBV5-1 with TRBJ1-6; 7 bases fit TRBD1. The CDR3 is made up of 16 amino acids. V trimming: 1 base; J trimming: 6 bases; junction bases outside the gene matches: 7. Germline values: CDR1 SGHRS, CDR2 YFSETQ. Here the CDR3 DNA reads TGCGCCAGCAGCTTGTGGACAGGCACCATTAATTCACCCCTCCACTTT. Amino acids: CASSLWTGTINSPLHF. The full variable domain, completed using reference TRBV5-1 and TRBJ1-6, is KAGVTQTPRYLIKTRGQQVTLSCSPISGHRSVSWYQQTPGQGLQFLFEYFSETQRNKGNFPGRFSGRQFSNSRSEMNVSTLELGDSALYLCASSLWTGTINSPLHFGNGTRLTVT.

V usage is TRBV19 and J usage is TRBJ1-1; 7 bases line up with TRBD1. This CDR3 comprises 16 residues. The ends lost 5 bases at V and 0 bases at J; junction bases unmatched: 9. The germline CDR1 and CDR2 sequences are LNHDA and SQIVND (reference sequence). The CDR3, as DNA: TGTGCCAGTAGTGTACAGGGGAGGCCGATGAACACTGAAGCTTTCTTT. Translated, it gives CASSVQGRPMNTEAFF.

V gene TRBV19 combines with J gene TRBJ2-1; D might be TRBD2 (6 bases). CDR3 size: 16 residues. Trimming left V 1 base short and J 4 bases short, with 14 bases between. The germline V gene has CDR1 LNHDA and CDR2 SQIVND (reference sequence). The CDR3 DNA is TGTGCCAGTAGTATAGTCGGGGGACCTAGATACAATGAGCAGTTCTTC. Translating gives CASSIVGGPRYNEQFF.

This chain connects TRBV7-9 to TRBJ2-2; weak D call: TRBD2 (7 bases). Germline V CDR1 and CDR2: SEHNR, FQNEAQ (reference sequence). The CDR3 extends over 16 amino acids. With 7 bases removed from V and 3 bases from J, the gap between germline ends came to 18 bases. The CDR3 here is CASILAGGADTGELFF. Written as DNA, the CDR3 is TGTGCCAGCATCCTAGCTGGGGGGGCCGACACCGGGGAGCTGTTTTTT.

The chain couples TRBV6-1 to TRBJ1-2; a weak D match, TRBD1 (5 bases). There are 14 residues in the CDR3. Per the germline V gene, CDR1 is MNHNS and CDR2 is SASEGT. The V end was cut by 2 bases, the J end by 4 bases, with 11 bases between. CDR3 region: CASSESRGGYGYTF. CDR3 nucleotide sequence: TGTGCCAGCAGTGAATCGAGGGGAGGCTATGGCTACACCTTC.

CDR3 region: CASSLQGDYGYTF. In nucleotides, the CDR3 is TGCGCCAGCAGCTTGCAGGGAGACTATGGCTACACCTTC. The chain combines TRBV5-1 with TRBJ1-2; D is possibly TRBD1 (5 bases). This CDR3 is 13 amino acids long. V shed 1 base and J shed 3 bases, with 7 bases lying between them. In germline, CDR1 is SGHRS, CDR2 YFSETQ.

This rearrangement joins TRBV9 to TRBJ2-7; 10 bases are shared with TRBD2. CDR3 length equals 12 residues. V trimming: 3 bases; J trimming: 10 bases; junction bases outside the gene matches: 4. Looked up from germline, CDR1 is SGDLS and CDR2 is YYNGEE. DNA of the CDR3: TGTGCCAGCAGCGCCGGGACTAGCGATCAGTACTTC. Protein: CASSAGTSDQYF.

This rearrangement joins TRBV19 to TRBJ2-1; 8 positions agree with TRBD2. Germline V CDR1 and CDR2: LNHDA, SQIVND (reference sequence). V was clipped by 6 bases and J by 9 bases; unmatched bases: 4. The CDR3 totals 12 residues. CDR3 sequence reads: CASSHLAGEQFF. For the CDR3, the DNA is TGTGCCAGTAGCCATCTAGCGGGTGAGCAGTTCTTC.

The chain uses TRBV29-1 and TRBJ1-2; 7 positions match TRBD1. The CDR3 runs to 12 residues. V lost 4 bases and J lost 6; bases outside the gene matches: 5. CDR1 is SQVTM and CDR2 is ANQGSEA in the germline V gene. The CDR3 loop reads CSVVNRGDGYTF. The CDR3 DNA is TGCAGCGTTGTTAACAGGGGCGATGGCTACACCTTC.

The rearrangement uses TRBV19 and TRBJ2-2; TRBD2 might be the D (6 bases). Germline V CDR1 and CDR2: LNHDA, SQIVND (reference sequence). The V end was cut by 4 bases, the J end by 0 bases, with 9 bases between. There are 15 residues in the CDR3. CDR3 sequence reads: CASSTRTTNTGELFF. CDR3 nucleotide sequence: TGTGCCAGTAGTACACGGACTACGAACACCGGGGAGCTGTTTTTT.